Sequencing of this T cell receptor beta chain was carried out in a study of CD8+CD57+ T cells in acquired aplastic anemia (dated by TCRdb to between 2018 and 2020). Concerning the study at large: DNA extracted from sorted CD4+ and CD8+ cells had a mean of around 3 ug, with a range of 0.2 to 27.4 ug. Mean read counts for healthy donor samples were approximately 10 million for CD4+ cells and 11.0 million for CD8+ cells. The study at large found these results: Fewer than 35 CD8+ CDR3 sequences were found to be shared between patients and controls, but these sequences appeared to be highly expressed in patients and within the immunodominant clones of the patients. Between patients and healthy controls, no significant difference in CD8+ Simpson's diversity was found (P=0.060).

Profiling of TCR beta VDJ combinations and CDR3 sequences used genomic DNA as the template. An Illumina HiSeq 2000 was the platform used for TCR repertoire sequencing. In the original analysis: Repertoires were assessed using TRBV/TRBJ rearrangement plots, CDR3 size and DJ length profiles, and Simpson's diversity index. The most abundant DNA sequence in the deep sequencing data was defined as the immunodominant clone. CDR3 amino acid sequences were screened for sharing across subjects and were compared with published repertoires and the VDJdb database. The public reads were run again by TCRdb, first through fastp at Q25 and then through MiXCR, and only productive beta chains were kept. Rows with one shared CDR3 protein collapse into an entry with the most common genes and DNA. V and J calls and clone size were set by TCRdb, not the authors. The sample table holds around 150,000 distinct CDR3 sequences, of which around 40% were seen once. The leading ten clones occupy 1.1% of the sample.

CDR3 length: 17 amino acids, cysteine to phenylalanine. Only CDR3 DNA remains: 51 bases, in frame from the first base. The germline V gene (reference sequence) supplies CDR1 LNHNV and CDR2 YYDKDF. V trim: 3 bases; J trim: 3 bases; unmatched bases: 5. On this clonotype itself: No antigen is known for it. No qualities accompany the bases; no much larger clone lies one base away.

In the study, sorted CD4+ and CD8+ blood T cells from patients with severe aplastic anemia and from healthy subjects underwent deep sequencing of TCR repertoires. Ficoll-Paque density gradient centrifugation was used to isolate peripheral blood mononuclear cells. Before DNA was extracted, CD4+ and CD8+ T cells were sorted using either FACS or magnetic beads. The rearrangement combines TRBV15 with TRBJ2-1, and 13 bases in between align with TRBD2. The TCR originated in a human donor in good health. Sequenced material: sorted CD4+, CD8+, or CD8+CD57+ T cells (not recorded which) from PBMCs. The bases are TGTGCCACCAGCAGCTCCGGGACTAGCGGGGTCTACAATGAGCAGTTCTTC. Translation gives CATSSSGTSGVYNEQFF.